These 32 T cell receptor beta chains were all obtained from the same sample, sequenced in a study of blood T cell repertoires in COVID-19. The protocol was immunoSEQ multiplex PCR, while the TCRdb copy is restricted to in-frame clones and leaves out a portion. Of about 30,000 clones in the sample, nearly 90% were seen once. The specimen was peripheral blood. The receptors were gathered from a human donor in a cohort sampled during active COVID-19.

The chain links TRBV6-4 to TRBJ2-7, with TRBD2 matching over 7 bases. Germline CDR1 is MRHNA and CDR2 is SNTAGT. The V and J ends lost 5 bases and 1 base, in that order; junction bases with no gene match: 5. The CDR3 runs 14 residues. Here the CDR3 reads CASSPSSGSYEQYF. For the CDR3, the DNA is TGTGCCAGCAGTCCCTCTAGCGGTTCCTACGAGCAGTACTTC.

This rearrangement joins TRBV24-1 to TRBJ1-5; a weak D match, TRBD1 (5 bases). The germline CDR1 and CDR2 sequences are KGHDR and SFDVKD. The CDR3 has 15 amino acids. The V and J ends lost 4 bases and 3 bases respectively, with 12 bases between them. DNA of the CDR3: TGTGCCACCAGTGAACCCGACAGTTCCAATCAGCCCCAGCATTTT. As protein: CATSEPDSSNQPQHF.

The CDR3 reads CASSPMASRTGNIQYF. The CDR3 DNA is TGTGCCAGCAGCCCCATGGCCTCACGGACAGGGAACATTCAGTACTTC. The gene calls are TRBV3-1 (or the pseudogene TRBV3-2) and TRBJ2-4, with TRBD1 matching 8 bases. CDR1 and CDR2 from the germline V gene are LGHDT and YNNKEL (reference sequence). The ends lost 4 bases at V and 7 bases at J; junction bases unmatched: 12. The CDR3 loop spans 16 amino acids.

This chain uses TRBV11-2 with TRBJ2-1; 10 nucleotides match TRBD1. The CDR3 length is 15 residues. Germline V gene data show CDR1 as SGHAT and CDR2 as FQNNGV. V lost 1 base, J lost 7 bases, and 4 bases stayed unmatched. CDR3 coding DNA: TGTGCCAGCAGCTTAGGGGGGACAGGGGTGAATGAGCAGTTCTTC. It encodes CASSLGGTGVNEQFF.

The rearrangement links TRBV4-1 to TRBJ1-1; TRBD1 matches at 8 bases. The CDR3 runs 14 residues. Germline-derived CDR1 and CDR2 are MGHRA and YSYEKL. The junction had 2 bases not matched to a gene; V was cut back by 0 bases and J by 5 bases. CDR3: CASSQDRGRTEAFF. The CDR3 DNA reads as TGCGCCAGCAGCCAAGACAGGGGGCGTACTGAAGCTTTCTTT.

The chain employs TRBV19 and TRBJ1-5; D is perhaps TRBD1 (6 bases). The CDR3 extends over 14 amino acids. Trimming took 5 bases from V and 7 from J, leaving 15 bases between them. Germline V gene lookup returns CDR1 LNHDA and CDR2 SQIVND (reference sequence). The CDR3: CASSLPGQGQPQHF. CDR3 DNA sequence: TGTGCCAGTAGTCTACCGGGACAAGGGCAGCCCCAGCATTTT.

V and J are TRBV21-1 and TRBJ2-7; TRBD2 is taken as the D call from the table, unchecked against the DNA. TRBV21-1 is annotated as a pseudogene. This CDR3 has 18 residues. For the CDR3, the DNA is TGTGCCAGCAGCGCCAGCGGGAGGGCCTCGCCCCACTCCTACGAGCAGTACTTC. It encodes CASSASGRASPHSYEQYF.

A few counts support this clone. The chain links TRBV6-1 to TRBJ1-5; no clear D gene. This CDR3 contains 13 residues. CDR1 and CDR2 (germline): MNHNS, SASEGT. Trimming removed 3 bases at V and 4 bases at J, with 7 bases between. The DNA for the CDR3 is TGTGCCAGCAGTGATACACAGAATCAGCCCCAGCATTTT. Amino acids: CASSDTQNQPQHF.

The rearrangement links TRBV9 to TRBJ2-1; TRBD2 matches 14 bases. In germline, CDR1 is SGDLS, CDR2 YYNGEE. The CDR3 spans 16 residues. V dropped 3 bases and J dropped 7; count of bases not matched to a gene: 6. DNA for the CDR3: TGTGCCAGCAGCGCAGGGACTAGCGGGAGCTTAAATGAGCAGTTCTTC. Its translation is CASSAGTSGSLNEQFF.

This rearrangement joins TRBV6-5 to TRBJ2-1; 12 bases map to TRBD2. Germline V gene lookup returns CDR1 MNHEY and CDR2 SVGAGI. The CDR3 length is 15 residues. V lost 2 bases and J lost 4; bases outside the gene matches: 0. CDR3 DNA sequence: TGTGCCAGCAGTTACACTAGCGGGGGGTACAATGAGCAGTTCTTC. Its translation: CASSYTSGGYNEQFF.

The CDR3 bases are TGTGCCAGCAGTTCACAGGGGCCAAGGGCCTACGAGCAGTACTTC. Translating it yields CASSSQGPRAYEQYF. The chain couples TRBV28 to TRBJ2-7; 7 bases map to TRBD1. Germline CDR1 MDHEN, CDR2 SYDVKM. V lost 4 bases to trimming and J lost 2 bases; unmatched junction nucleotides: 8. There are 15 residues in the CDR3.

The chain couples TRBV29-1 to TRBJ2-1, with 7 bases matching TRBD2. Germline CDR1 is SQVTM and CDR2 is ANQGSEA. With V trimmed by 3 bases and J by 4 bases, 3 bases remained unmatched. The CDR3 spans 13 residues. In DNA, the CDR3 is TGCAGCGTTGATATCGGGGGGTACAATGAGCAGTTCTTC. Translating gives CSVDIGGYNEQFF.

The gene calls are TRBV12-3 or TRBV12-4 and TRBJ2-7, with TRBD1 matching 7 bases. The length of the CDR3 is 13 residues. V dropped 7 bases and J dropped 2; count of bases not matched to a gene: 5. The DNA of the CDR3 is TGTGCCAGCACTACAGGGGCCACCTACGAGCAGTACTTC. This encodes CASTTGATYEQYF.

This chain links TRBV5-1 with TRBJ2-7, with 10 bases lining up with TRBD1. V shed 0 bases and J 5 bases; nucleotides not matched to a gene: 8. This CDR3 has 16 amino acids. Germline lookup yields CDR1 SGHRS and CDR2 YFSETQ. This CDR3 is CASSLGSGTGVHEQYF. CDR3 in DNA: TGCGCCAGCAGCTTGGGCTCCGGGACAGGGGTCCACGAGCAGTACTTC.

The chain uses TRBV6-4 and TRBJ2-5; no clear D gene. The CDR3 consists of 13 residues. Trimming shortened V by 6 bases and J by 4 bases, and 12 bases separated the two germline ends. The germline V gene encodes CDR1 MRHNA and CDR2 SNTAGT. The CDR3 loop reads CASSPTGRETQYF. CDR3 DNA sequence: TGTGCCAGCAGCCCAACCGGTAGAGAGACCCAGTACTTC.

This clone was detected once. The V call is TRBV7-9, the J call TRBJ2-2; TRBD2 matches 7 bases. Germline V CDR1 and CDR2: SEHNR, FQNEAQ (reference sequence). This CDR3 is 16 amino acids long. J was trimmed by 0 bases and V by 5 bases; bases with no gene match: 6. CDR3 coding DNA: TGTGCCAGCAGCCCAGCGGGGCAGACGAACACCGGGGAGCTGTTTTTT. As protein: CASSPAGQTNTGELFF.

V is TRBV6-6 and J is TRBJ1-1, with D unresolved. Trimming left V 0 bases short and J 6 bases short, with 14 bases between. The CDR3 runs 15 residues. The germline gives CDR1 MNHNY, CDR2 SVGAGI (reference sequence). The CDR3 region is CASSYSGGDGAEAFF. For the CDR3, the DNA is TGTGCCAGCAGTTACTCAGGCGGGGATGGTGCTGAAGCTTTCTTT.

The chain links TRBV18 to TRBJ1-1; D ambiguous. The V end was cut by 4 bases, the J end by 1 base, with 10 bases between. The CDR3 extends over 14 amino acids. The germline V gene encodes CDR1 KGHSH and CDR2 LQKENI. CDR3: CASSREGTNTEAFF. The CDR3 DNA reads TGTGCCAGCTCACGGGAGGGAACGAACACTGAAGCTTTCTTT.

Here the CDR3 DNA reads TGCGCCAGCAGCTTGACAGGGGGCGACGAAAACATTCAGTACTTC. Translating it yields CASSLTGGDENIQYF. The gene calls are TRBV5-1 and TRBJ2-4; 9 positions match TRBD1. The CDR3 loop spans 15 amino acids. Germline loops: CDR1 SGHRS, CDR2 YFSETQ. V lost 1 base, J lost 5 bases, and 4 bases stayed unmatched.

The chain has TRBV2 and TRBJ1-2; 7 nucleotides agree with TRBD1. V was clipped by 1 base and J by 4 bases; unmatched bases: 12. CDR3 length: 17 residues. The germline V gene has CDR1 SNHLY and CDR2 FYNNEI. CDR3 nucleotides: TGTGCCAGCAGTGAAGGACAGGGCCAAACGTCAGGCTATGGCTACACCTTC. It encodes CASSEGQGQTSGYGYTF.

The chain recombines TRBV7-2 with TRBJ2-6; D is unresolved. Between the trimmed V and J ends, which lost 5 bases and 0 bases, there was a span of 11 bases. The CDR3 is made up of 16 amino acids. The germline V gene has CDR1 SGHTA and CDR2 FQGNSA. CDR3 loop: CASSPAPGSGANVLTF. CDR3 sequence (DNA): TGTGCCAGCAGCCCAGCCCCAGGCTCTGGGGCCAACGTCCTGACTTTC.

The CDR3 nucleotides read TGCAGTGCTAGTAAAGGCAGGGCCAAGGGGGAGCTGTTTTTT. The encoded protein is CSASKGRAKGELFF. This sequence joins TRBV20-1 and TRBJ2-2, with D tentatively TRBD1 (5 bases). The CDR3 sequence is 14 residues long. V was pared by 3 bases and J by 8 bases, with 16 bases between. Germline CDR1 reads DFQATT; CDR2 reads SNEGSKA (reference sequence).

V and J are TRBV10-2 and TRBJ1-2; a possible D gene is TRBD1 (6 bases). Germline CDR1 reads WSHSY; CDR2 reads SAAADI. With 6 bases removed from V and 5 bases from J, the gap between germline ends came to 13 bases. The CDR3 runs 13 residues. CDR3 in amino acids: CASSRGAQYGYTF. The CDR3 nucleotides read TGCGCCAGCAGCCGGGGGGCTCAGTATGGCTACACCTTC.

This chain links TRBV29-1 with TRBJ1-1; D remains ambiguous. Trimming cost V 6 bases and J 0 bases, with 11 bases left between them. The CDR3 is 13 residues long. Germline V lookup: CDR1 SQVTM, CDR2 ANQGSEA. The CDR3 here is CSVTGTLNTEAFF. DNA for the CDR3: TGCAGCGTAACGGGAACACTGAACACTGAAGCTTTCTTT.

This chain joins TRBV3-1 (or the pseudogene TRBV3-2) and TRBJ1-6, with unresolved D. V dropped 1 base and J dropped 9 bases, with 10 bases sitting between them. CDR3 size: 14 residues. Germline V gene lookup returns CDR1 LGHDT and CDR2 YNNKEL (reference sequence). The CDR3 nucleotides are TGTGCCAGCAGCCAAGGGCAGAATGGTTCACCCCTCCACTTT. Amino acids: CASSQGQNGSPLHF.

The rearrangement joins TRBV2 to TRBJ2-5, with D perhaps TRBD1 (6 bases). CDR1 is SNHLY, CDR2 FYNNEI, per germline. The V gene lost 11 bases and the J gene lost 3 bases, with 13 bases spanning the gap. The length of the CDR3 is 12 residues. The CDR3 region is CAGRGSEETQYF. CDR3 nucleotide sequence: TGTGCCGGAAGGGGGTCGGAAGAGACCCAGTACTTC.

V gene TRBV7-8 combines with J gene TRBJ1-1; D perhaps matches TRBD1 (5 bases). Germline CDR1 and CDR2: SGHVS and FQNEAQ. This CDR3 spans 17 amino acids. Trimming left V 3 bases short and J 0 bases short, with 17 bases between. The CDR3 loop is CASSFKGTGLMNTEAFF. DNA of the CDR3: TGTGCCAGCAGCTTTAAGGGCACGGGACTTATGAACACTGAAGCTTTCTTT. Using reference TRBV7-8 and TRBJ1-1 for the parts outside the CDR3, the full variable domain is GAGVSQSPRYKVAKRGQDVALRCDPISGHVSLFWYQQALGQGPEFLTYFQNEAQLDKSGLPSDRFFAERPEGSVSTLKIQRTQQEDSAVYLCASSFKGTGLMNTEAFFGQGTRLTVV.

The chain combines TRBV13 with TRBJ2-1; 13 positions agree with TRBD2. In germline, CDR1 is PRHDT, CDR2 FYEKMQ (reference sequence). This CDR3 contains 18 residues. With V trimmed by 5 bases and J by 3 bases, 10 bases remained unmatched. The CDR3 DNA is TGTGCCAGCAGCAGCTCCGGGACTAGCGGGGTAGACTACAATGAGCAGTTCTTC. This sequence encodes CASSSSGTSGVDYNEQFF. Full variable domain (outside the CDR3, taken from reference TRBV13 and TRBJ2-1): AAGVIQSPRHLIKEKRETATLKCYPIPRHDTVYWYQQGPGQDPQFLISFYEKMQSDKGSIPDRFSAQQFSDYHSELNMSSLELGDSALYFCASSSSGTSGVDYNEQFFGPGTRLTVL.

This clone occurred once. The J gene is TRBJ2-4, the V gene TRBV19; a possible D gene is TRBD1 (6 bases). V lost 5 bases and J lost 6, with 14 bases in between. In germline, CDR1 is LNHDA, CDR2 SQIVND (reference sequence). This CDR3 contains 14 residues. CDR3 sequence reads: CASSSGQSGNIQYF. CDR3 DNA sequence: TGTGCCAGTAGTTCCGGACAGTCGGGAAACATTCAGTACTTC.

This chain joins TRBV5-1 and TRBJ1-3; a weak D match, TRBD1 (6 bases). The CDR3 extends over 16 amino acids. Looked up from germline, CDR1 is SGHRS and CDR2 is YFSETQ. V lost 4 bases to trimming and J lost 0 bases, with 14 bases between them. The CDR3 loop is CASSLSPTGSGNTIYF. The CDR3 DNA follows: TGCGCCAGCAGCCTCTCCCCGACAGGCTCTGGAAACACCATATATTTT.

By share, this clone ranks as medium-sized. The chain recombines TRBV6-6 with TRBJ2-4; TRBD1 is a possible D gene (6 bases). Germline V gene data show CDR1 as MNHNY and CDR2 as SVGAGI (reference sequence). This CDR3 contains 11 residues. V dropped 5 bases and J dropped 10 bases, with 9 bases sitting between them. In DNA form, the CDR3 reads TGTGCCAGCAGTGAGGGGGTGATTCAGTACTTC. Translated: CASSEGVIQYF.

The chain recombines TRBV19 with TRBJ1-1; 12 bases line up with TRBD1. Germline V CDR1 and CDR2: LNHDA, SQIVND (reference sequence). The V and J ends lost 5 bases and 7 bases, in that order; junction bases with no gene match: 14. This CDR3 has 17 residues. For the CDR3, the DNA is TGTGCCAGTAGTTCACGGGGACAGGGGGCGCGAGCTGATGAAGCTTTCTTT. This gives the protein CASSSRGQGARADEAFF.